This TCR beta chain was documented in a study of CD8 T cells in ankylosing spondylitis. Study observations and caveats: In ankylosing spondylitis blood, a motif of roughly eight highly homologous TCR beta variants appeared characteristic. There was reportedly significant enrichment of clones that were disease-linked in matched ankylosing spondylitis synovial fluid.

This CDR3 region has 15 residues. With 0 bases removed from V and 5 bases from J, the gap between germline ends came to 13 bases. Germline V gene lookup returns CDR1 MGHRA and CDR2 YSYEKL. Comments on this clonotype: No antigen is known for it.

TCR beta libraries were made by quantitative 5'-RACE with molecular barcodes. TCRdb reprocessed the 5' RACE reads via MiXCR and lists one record per CDR3 protein. The repertoire holds about 340,000 distinct CDR3 sequences, roughly 14% seen once, with 0.9% to 1.2% in the top ten. Material: blood, either unsorted or a sorted T cell fraction (not recorded which). The TCR comes from a male donor with ankylosing spondylitis or in good health (not recorded which). The chain carries TRBV4-1 and TRBJ1-2; a weak D match, TRBD1 (5 bases). The CDR3, as DNA: TGCGCCAGCAGCCAAGAGAAGGGGACGTGGTATGGCTACACCTTC. This translates into CASSQEKGTWYGYTF.